Below, one T cell receptor beta chain is given with its context. The data stem from a study of technical replicates of blood from a few donors. Here immunoSEQ multiplex PCR was the method, and the copy in TCRdb shows in-frame clones only, minus some. The table records 60,000 to 80,000 clones, roughly nine tenths of them present only once. The V gene's germline CDR1 is SGHRS and CDR2 YFSETQ. Trimming pared 0 bases from V and 0 bases from J, leaving 7 bases between. This CDR3 spans 15 amino acids. Sequencing used PBMCs. J is TRBJ1-5 and V is TRBV5-1, with TRBD1 as a possible D gene (6 bases). The origin of this receptor is a human donor in good health. Some clones in this sample may be carry-over from other donors' samples. The CDR3 sequence: CASSLGGGSNQPQHF. In DNA, the CDR3 is TGCGCCAGCAGCTTGGGAGGGGGTAGCAATCAGCCCCAGCATTTT.